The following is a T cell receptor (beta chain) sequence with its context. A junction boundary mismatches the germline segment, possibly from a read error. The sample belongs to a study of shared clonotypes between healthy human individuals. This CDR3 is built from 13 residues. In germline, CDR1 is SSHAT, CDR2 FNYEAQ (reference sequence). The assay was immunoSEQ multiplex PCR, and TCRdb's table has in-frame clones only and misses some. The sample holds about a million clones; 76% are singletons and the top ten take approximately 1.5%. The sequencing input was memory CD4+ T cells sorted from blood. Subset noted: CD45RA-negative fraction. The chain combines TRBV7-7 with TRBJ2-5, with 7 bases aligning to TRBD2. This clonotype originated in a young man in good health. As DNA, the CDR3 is TGTGCTAGCAGCCAGCGGGGCGCAGAGGGCCAGTACTTC. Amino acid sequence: CASSQRGAEGQYF.